This T cell receptor (beta chain) is from a study of sequential checkpoint blockade in melanoma. The CDR3 totals 15 residues. The V gene's germline CDR1 is MNHGY and CDR2 SAAAGT. Trimming removed 5 bases at V and 13 bases at J, with 21 bases between. Treatment defined: randomized to nivolumab then ipilimumab (arm A) or the reverse (arm B). None of the patients previously received DNA-damaging chemotherapy. Clones were sequenced by immunoSEQ multiplex PCR, and TCRdb holds only the in-frame ones, with some missing. This table holds about 4,900 clones, 34% found once. Sample: tumor tissue (inferred from file names), taken from a patient given nivolumab and ipilimumab in sequence. The chain is built from TRBV6-8 and TRBJ1-6; D gene uncertain. The sequence was obtained from a human donor with melanoma. CDR3 region: CASSPPRDLEAPLHF. The DNA of the CDR3 is TGTGCCAGCAGTCCACCGCGGGATCTCGAGGCGCCCCTCCACTTT.